Described below is a single T cell receptor (beta chain) sequence and its context. These data belong to a study of cytomegalovirus exposure and HLA in healthy donors. Both 60 Vbeta primers and 13 Jbeta primers went into the PCR. The method was immunoSEQ multiplex PCR; TCRdb's version includes in-frame clones alone and lacks a portion of them. Its listing shows more than 40,000 clones. Trimming took 3 bases from V and 3 from J; bases not matched to a gene: 1. This CDR3 spans 13 amino acids. Germline assignment: CDR1 SGHVS and CDR2 FQNEAQ. This TCR was sampled from a woman in her 40s in good health and CMV-seronegative. This chain uses TRBV7-8 with TRBJ1-2, with TRBD1 matching 7 bases. The specimen sequenced was PBMCs. CDR3 DNA sequence: TGTGCCAGCAGCTTCGGGACAGACTATGGCTACACCTTC. It translates to CASSFGTDYGYTF.